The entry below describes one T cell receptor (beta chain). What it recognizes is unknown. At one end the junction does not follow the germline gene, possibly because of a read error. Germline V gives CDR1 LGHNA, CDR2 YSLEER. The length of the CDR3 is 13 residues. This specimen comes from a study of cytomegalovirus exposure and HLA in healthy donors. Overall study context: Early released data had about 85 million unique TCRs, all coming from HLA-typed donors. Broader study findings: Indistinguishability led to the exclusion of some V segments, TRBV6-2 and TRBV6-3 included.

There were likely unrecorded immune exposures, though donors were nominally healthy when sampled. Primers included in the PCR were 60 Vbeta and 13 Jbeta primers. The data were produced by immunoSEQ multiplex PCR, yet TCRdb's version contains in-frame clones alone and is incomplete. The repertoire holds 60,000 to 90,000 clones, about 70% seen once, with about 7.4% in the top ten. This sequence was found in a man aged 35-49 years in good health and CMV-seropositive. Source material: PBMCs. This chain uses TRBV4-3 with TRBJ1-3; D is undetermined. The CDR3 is CASSPSLGDTIYF. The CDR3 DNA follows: TGCGCCAGCAGCCCATCCCTTGGAGACACCATATATTTT.